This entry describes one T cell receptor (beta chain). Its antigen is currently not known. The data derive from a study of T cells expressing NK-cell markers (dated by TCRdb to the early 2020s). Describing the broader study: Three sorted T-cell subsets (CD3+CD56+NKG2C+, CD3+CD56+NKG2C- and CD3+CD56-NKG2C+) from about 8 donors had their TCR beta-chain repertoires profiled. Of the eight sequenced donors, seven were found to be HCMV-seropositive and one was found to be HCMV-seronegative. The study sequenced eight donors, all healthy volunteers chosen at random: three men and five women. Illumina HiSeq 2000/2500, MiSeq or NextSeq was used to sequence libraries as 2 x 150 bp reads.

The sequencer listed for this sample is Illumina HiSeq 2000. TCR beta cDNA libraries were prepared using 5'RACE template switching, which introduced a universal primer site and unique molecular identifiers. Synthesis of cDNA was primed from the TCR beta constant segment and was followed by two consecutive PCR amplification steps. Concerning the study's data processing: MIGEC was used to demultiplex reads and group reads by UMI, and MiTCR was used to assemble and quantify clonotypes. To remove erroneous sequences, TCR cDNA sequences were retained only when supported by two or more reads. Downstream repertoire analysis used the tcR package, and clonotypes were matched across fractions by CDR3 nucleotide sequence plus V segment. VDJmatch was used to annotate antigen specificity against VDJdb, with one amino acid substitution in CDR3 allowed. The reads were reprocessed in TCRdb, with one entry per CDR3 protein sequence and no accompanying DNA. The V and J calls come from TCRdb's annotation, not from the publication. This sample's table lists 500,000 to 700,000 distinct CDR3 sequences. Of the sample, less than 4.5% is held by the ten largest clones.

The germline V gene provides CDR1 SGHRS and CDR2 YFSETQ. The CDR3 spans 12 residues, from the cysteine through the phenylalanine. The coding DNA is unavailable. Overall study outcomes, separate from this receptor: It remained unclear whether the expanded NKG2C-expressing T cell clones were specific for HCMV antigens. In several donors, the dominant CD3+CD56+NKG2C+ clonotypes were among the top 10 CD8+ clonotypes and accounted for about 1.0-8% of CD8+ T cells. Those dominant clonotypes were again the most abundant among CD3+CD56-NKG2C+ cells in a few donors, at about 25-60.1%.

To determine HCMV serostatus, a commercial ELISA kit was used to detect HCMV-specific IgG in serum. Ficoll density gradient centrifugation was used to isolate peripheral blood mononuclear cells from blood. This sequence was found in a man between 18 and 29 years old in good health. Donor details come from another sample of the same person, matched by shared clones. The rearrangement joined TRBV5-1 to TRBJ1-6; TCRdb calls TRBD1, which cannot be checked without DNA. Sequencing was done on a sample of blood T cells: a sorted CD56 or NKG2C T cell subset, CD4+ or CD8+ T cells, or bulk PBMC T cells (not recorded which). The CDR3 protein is CASSSGYSPLHF.